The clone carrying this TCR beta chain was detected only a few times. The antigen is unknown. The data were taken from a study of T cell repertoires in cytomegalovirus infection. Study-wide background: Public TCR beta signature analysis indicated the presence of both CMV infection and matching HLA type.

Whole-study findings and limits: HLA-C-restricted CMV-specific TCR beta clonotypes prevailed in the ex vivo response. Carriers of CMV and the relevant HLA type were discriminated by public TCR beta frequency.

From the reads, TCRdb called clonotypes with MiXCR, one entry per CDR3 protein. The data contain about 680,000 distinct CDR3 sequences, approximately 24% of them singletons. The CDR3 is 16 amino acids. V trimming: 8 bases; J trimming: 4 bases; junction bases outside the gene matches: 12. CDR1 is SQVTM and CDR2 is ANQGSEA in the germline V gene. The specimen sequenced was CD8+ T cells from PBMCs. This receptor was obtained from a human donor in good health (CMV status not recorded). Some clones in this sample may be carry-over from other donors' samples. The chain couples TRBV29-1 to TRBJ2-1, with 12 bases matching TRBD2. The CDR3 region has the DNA TGCAGCCCGTGGGGACTAGCGGGCTCCTCATACAATGAGCAGTTCTTC. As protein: CSPWGLAGSSYNEQFF.